This passage covers 10 T cell receptor beta chains from one sample sequenced in a study of siplizumab effects on memory and regulatory T cells. No cognate antigen is known for these TCRs. A 37°C coculture lasting roughly six days was applied to the mixed lymphocyte reaction cells. TCRdb keeps only in-frame clones here, not all; method: immunoSEQ multiplex PCR. The table shows 7,000 or so clones, with about a third occurring only once. Sequencing was performed on CFSE-low (dividing) CD8+ T cells sorted from an allogeneic mixed lymphocyte reaction. The receptors shown here come from a human donor in good health; the cells came from an allogeneic mixed lymphocyte reaction.

The chain carries TRBV7-8 and TRBJ1-2; D is unresolved. The CDR3 is 14 amino acids. The germline V gene encodes CDR1 SGHVS and CDR2 FQNEAQ. V was shortened by 1 base and J by 7 bases, with 13 bases between the two germline ends. CDR3 nucleotides: TGTGCCAGCAGCTTAGATTCTCGGGGTGTTGGCTACACCTTC. Its protein is CASSLDSRGVGYTF.

The CDR3 spells CASTLAANSYNEQFF. The CDR3 region has the DNA TGTGCCAGTACTCTAGCGGCTAACTCCTACAATGAGCAGTTCTTC. This chain links TRBV19 with TRBJ2-1; TRBD2 aligns across 7 bases. The junction had 6 bases not matched to a gene; V was cut back by 7 bases and J by 0 bases. This CDR3 is built from 15 residues. Germline values: CDR1 LNHDA, CDR2 SQIVND (reference sequence).

The sample holds a few counts of this clone. The chain links TRBV27 to TRBJ2-1; 7 bases are a match to TRBD2. This CDR3 spans 16 amino acids. Germline CDR1 MNHEY, CDR2 SMNVEV (reference sequence). After removal of 4 bases from V and 2 bases from J, the junction contained 8 bases not matched to a gene. CDR3: CASSSLAGVPYNEQFF. The CDR3 DNA sequence: TGTGCCAGCAGTTCCCTCGCGGGAGTACCCTACAATGAGCAGTTCTTC.

The genes are TRBV7-9 and TRBJ2-1, with 7 bases aligning to TRBD2. Germline CDR1 is SEHNR and CDR2 is FQNEAQ (reference sequence). The junction had 12 bases not matched to a gene; V was cut back by 4 bases and J by 15 bases. The CDR3 is 13 amino acids. The DNA for the CDR3 is TGTGCCAGCAGCTCCCTGGATCGACTAGCTAGGTTCTTC. Protein: CASSSLDRLARFF.

In this sample, this clone turned up a few times. DNA for the CDR3: TGTGCCAGCAGCGAAACAGGGGATTCCTATAATTCACCCCTCCACTTT. Amino acid sequence: CASSETGDSYNSPLHF. The chain carries TRBV9 and TRBJ1-6; 7 nucleotides match TRBD1. Germline V gene sequence: CDR1 SGDLS, CDR2 YYNGEE. CDR3 length equals 16 residues. Trimming cost V 3 bases and J 1 base; bases outside gene matches: 4.

This clone was counted only a few times. The chain combines TRBV5-8 with TRBJ2-6; D is ambiguous. Trimming took off 4 bases at V and 2 bases at J, with 10 bases between the two ends. Per the germline V gene, CDR1 is SGHTS and CDR2 is YDEGEE. The CDR3 has 15 amino acids. The CDR3 region is CASSGIFPGANVLTF. The CDR3 DNA reads as TGTGCCAGCAGCGGAATTTTCCCTGGGGCCAACGTCCTGACTTTC. The full variable domain, in which reference TRBV5-8 and TRBJ2-6 provide the parts outside the CDR3, is EAGVTQSPTHLIKTRGQQATLRCSPISGHTSVYWYQQALGLGLQFLLWYDEGEERNRGNFPPRFSGRQFPNYSSELNVNALELEDSALYLCASSGIFPGANVLTFGAGSRLTVL.

About this clone itself: Other DNA sequences in this sample translate to the same CDR3. The chain recombines TRBV29-1 with TRBJ2-2; D perhaps matches TRBD2 (5 bases). Germline V lookup: CDR1 SQVTM, CDR2 ANQGSEA. V was cut by 0 bases and J by 1 base, with 9 bases left in between. The CDR3 is 15 residues long. The CDR3 region is CSVEDGGLNTGELFF. DNA of the CDR3: TGCAGCGTTGAAGATGGAGGATTGAACACCGGGGAGCTGTTTTTT.

This chain links TRBV11-3 with TRBJ2-3; perhaps TRBD1 as D (5 bases). The CDR3 contains 14 residues. Germline lookup yields CDR1 SGHNT and CDR2 YENEEA. V was shortened by 3 bases and J by 4 bases, with 11 bases between the two germline ends. CDR3 protein: CASSFWGSPDTQYF. CDR3 nucleotides: TGTGCCAGCAGCTTCTGGGGCTCCCCAGATACGCAGTATTTT.

For the CDR3, the DNA is TGTGCCAGCAGTTTTTTTAGCGGGAGGGCCCGTCGGGAGCAGTACTTC. Its translation: CASSFFSGRARREQYF. This chain links TRBV28 with TRBJ2-7, with 11 positions matching TRBD2. The V segment lost 3 bases and the J segment 7 bases; nucleotides outside the gene matches: 11. This CDR3 is built from 16 residues. Germline loops: CDR1 MDHEN, CDR2 SYDVKM.

This clone was found a few times. The V gene is TRBV6-5, the J gene TRBJ2-1; 11 nucleotides line up with TRBD2. The CDR3 is made up of 15 amino acids. The germline CDR1 and CDR2 sequences are MNHEY and SVGAGI. The ends lost 4 bases at V and 8 bases at J; junction bases unmatched: 7. CDR3 nucleotides: TGTGCCAGCAGTTCTACTAGCGGGAGAGGAGATGAGCAGTTCTTC. It yields the protein CASSSTSGRGDEQFF.